This TCR beta chain was observed in a study of shared clonotypes between healthy human individuals. On the study more broadly: Three CD4 naive, three CD4 memory, two CD8 naive and one CD8 memory plate were used per donor.

Data came from immunoSEQ multiplex PCR; TCRdb stores just in-frame clones and leaves some out. The sample carries some 1,100,000 clones, around 82% recorded once. Trimming pared 4 bases from V and 3 bases from J, leaving 19 bases between. Per germline, CDR1 SGHDT and CDR2 YYEEEE. The CDR3 is 16 residues long. There are a few counts of this clone. The receptor comes from a man between 18 and 35 years old in good health. Some clones in this sample may be carry-over from other donors' samples. The sequencing sample was made of memory CD4+ T cells from PBMCs. Regarding subset: CD45RA-negative fraction. The chain couples TRBV5-6 to TRBJ2-5; a possible D gene is TRBD1 (6 bases). The CDR3 DNA is TGTGCCAGCAGCCCCGCCGGGACACAAGGGGAAGAGACCCAGTACTTC. Translating gives CASSPAGTQGEETQYF.